The sequence of this T cell receptor beta chain was determined in a study of blood T cell repertoires in COVID-19. Study overall: Samples taken during acute and convalescent COVID-19 were collected in the United States, Italy and Spain. In each case, the material was cDNA or gDNA derived from T cells, B-cell-depleted T cells, or PBMCs.

V was trimmed by 2 bases and J by 4 bases, leaving 11 bases between them. Looked up from germline, CDR1 is KGHSH and CDR2 is LQKENI. The CDR3 spans 14 residues. Only in-frame clones appear in the TCRdb table, and some are missing; sequencing was by immunoSEQ multiplex PCR. The sample has around 210,000 clones; 70% to 90% are singletons. One Seattle source followed patients from active infection through their disease course. J is TRBJ1-1 and V is TRBV18; TRBD1 is a possible D gene (6 bases). The TCR sequence derives from a man aged 50 to 60 with COVID-19, enrolled during active disease. Sequencing was carried out using peripheral blood. As DNA, the CDR3 is TGTGCCAGCTCACCAGAGGGGGTAGCCACTGAAGCTTTCTTT. Protein: CASSPEGVATEAFF.